This TCR beta chain emerged from a study of blood T cell repertoires in COVID-19. CDR3 length: 12 amino acids. Germline V CDR1 and CDR2: SQVTM, ANQGSEA. Between the trimmed V and J ends, which lost 3 bases and 5 bases, there was a span of 10 bases. TCRdb keeps only in-frame clones here, not all; method: immunoSEQ multiplex PCR. The sample yields some 350,000 clones, around 89% seen once. The chain joins TRBV29-1 to TRBJ2-5, with D perhaps matching TRBD2 (6 bases). Specimen: peripheral blood. This receptor was identified in a young man with active or convalescent COVID-19. The CDR3 DNA reads TGCAGCGTTGAGCACGGGGGTGAGACCCAGTACTTC. It is translated as CSVEHGGETQYF.